The 29 T cell receptor beta chains in this list originate from one sample, sequenced in a study of cytomegalovirus exposure and HLA in healthy donors. Primers for the PCR totalled 60 Vbeta and 13 Jbeta. Generated by immunoSEQ multiplex PCR, the TCRdb table keeps only in-frame clones and is missing some. The table shows some 180,000 clones, with just over 75% occurring only once. Sequencing was carried out using PBMCs. All receptors come from a man in his thirties or forties in good health and CMV-seronegative.

The V gene is TRBV5-1, the J gene TRBJ2-1; possible D gene TRBD2, 6 bases. The V end lost 4 bases, the J end lost 10 bases, and 15 bases lay between the germline ends. This CDR3 is 13 amino acids long. Per germline, CDR1 SGHRS and CDR2 YFSETQ. The chain's CDR3 is CASSHLGGSEQFF. The CDR3 nucleotides are TGCGCCAGCAGCCATTTGGGGGGTAGCGAGCAGTTCTTC.

This chain's CDR3 is CASSAGLAGGKSSYEQYF. Here the CDR3 DNA reads TGTGCCAGCAGTGCCGGACTAGCGGGAGGGAAAAGCTCCTACGAGCAGTACTTC. This rearrangement joins TRBV25-1 to TRBJ2-7; 15 nucleotides match TRBD2. V shed 4 bases, J shed 0 bases, and the junction held 7 bases outside the gene matches. This CDR3 contains 18 residues. Germline V gene data show CDR1 as MGHDK and CDR2 as SYGVNS.

The V and J genes are TRBV5-1 and TRBJ2-7, with TRBD2 matching over 12 bases. Trimming cost V 5 bases and J 1 base; bases outside gene matches: 7. CDR1 is SGHRS, CDR2 YFSETQ, per germline. The CDR3 is 16 residues long. CDR3 protein: CASRAGTSGSSYEQYF. CDR3 bases: TGCGCCAGCAGGGCCGGGACTAGCGGGTCGTCCTACGAGCAGTACTTC.

This clone showed up just once. V usage is TRBV28 and J usage is TRBJ2-2; D is possibly TRBD1 (5 bases). V was pared by 4 bases and J by 6 bases, with 21 bases between. The CDR3 is made up of 17 amino acids. Germline-derived CDR1 and CDR2 are MDHEN and SYDVKM. The CDR3 DNA is TGTGCCAGCAGTTGGGGCTCGCTCGAAGTCAATGCCGGGGAGCTGTTTTTT. Amino acids: CASSWGSLEVNAGELFF.

This chain links TRBV5-1 with TRBJ2-7; TRBD1 agrees at 9 bases. CDR3 length: 14 amino acids. Looked up from germline, CDR1 is SGHRS and CDR2 is YFSETQ. The V gene end was trimmed by 4 bases and the J gene end by 2 bases; junction bases not matched to a gene: 4. This CDR3 reads CASSPRTGAYEQYF. Here the CDR3 DNA reads TGCGCCAGCAGCCCGCGGACAGGGGCCTACGAGCAGTACTTC.

This clone was recorded once. V and J are TRBV4-1 and TRBJ1-2; TRBD1 matches at 7 bases. The CDR3 has 14 residues. Germline-derived CDR1 and CDR2 are MGHRA and YSYEKL. The V and J ends lost 1 base and 6 bases, in that order; junction bases with no gene match: 5. The CDR3 bases are TGCGCCAGCAGCCAAGGCAGGGGGTCAAATGGCTACACCTTC. Translated: CASSQGRGSNGYTF.

The chain carries TRBV14 and TRBJ2-2, with 10 nucleotides matching TRBD2. The CDR3 loop spans 15 amino acids. The J segment lost 7 bases and the V segment lost 1 base, leaving 3 bases of the junction unmatched. Germline V gene sequence: CDR1 SGHDN, CDR2 FVKESK. The CDR3: CASSQVLAGVGELFF. The CDR3 DNA reads as TGTGCCAGCAGCCAAGTCCTAGCGGGAGTCGGGGAGCTGTTTTTT.

J is TRBJ1-2 and V is TRBV5-4; 8 bases fit TRBD1. The CDR3 totals 14 residues. The trim removed 3 bases at V and 5 bases at J, leaving 6 bases unmatched. The germline V gene encodes CDR1 SGHNT and CDR2 YYREEE (reference sequence). The CDR3 here is CASSSRQGSYGYTF. In nucleotides, the CDR3 is TGTGCCAGCAGCTCAAGACAGGGGAGTTATGGCTACACCTTC.

The J gene is TRBJ2-1, the V gene TRBV6-5, with TRBD2 identical over 12 bases. The V segment lost 7 bases and the J segment 7 bases; nucleotides outside the gene matches: 8. This CDR3 spans 15 amino acids. The germline CDR1 and CDR2 sequences are MNHEY and SVGAGI. The CDR3 DNA reads TGTGCCAGCACCCGACTAGCGGGAGAAAGAAATGAGCAGTTCTTC. Translation: CASTRLAGERNEQFF.

The rearrangement joins TRBV14 to TRBJ2-1; D gene ambiguous. This CDR3 contains 14 residues. Looked up from germline, CDR1 is SGHDN and CDR2 is FVKESK. The V end was cut by 4 bases, the J end by 8 bases, with 15 bases between. This chain's CDR3 is CASSRDLSPDEQFF. The DNA of the CDR3 is TGTGCCAGCAGCCGAGATTTGTCTCCGGATGAGCAGTTCTTC. The full variable domain, rest sourced from reference TRBV14 and TRBJ2-1, is EAGVTQFPSHSVIEKGQTVTLRCDPISGHDNLYWYRRVMGKEIKFLLHFVKESKQDESGMPNNRFLAERTGGTYSTLKVQPAELEDSGVYFCASSRDLSPDEQFFGPGTRLTVL.

V and J are TRBV4-1 and TRBJ2-5; 9 bases are a match to TRBD2. The CDR3 length is 18 residues. Per germline, CDR1 MGHRA and CDR2 YSYEKL. The V gene end was trimmed by 0 bases and the J gene end by 2 bases; junction bases not matched to a gene: 10. The CDR3 loop is CASSQEGLAGRTQETQYF. CDR3 bases: TGCGCCAGCAGCCAAGAGGGCCTAGCGGGACGTACTCAAGAGACCCAGTACTTC.

V gene TRBV5-1 combines with J gene TRBJ2-5; 7 bases align to TRBD1. Germline CDR1 and CDR2: SGHRS and YFSETQ. The CDR3 extends over 14 amino acids. V shed 4 bases and J 2 bases; nucleotides not matched to a gene: 5. For the CDR3, the DNA is TGCGCCAGCAGCCAGAGACAGGGACAAGAGACCCAGTACTTC. Translated: CASSQRQGQETQYF. The variable domain in full, completed from reference TRBV5-1 and TRBJ2-5, reads KAGVTQTPRYLIKTRGQQVTLSCSPISGHRSVSWYQQTPGQGLQFLFEYFSETQRNKGNFPGRFSGRQFSNSRSEMNVSTLELGDSALYLCASSQRQGQETQYFGPGTRLLVL.

This chain connects TRBV4-1 to TRBJ2-5; D uncertain. The V gene's germline CDR1 is MGHRA and CDR2 YSYEKL. CDR3 length equals 12 residues. Trimming stripped 0 bases from V and 5 bases from J, with 4 bases between. Here the CDR3 reads CASSQEQETQYF. The CDR3 nucleotides read TGCGCCAGCAGCCAAGAACAGGAGACCCAGTACTTC.

The V gene is TRBV28, the J gene TRBJ2-5; 9 nucleotides agree with TRBD1. The CDR3 length is 19 residues. Trimming cost V 5 bases and J 5 bases; bases outside gene matches: 21. CDR1 MDHEN and CDR2 SYDVKM come from the germline V gene. The CDR3 region is CASSDLSFSRTGAGETQYF. CDR3 coding DNA: TGTGCCAGCAGTGACCTCTCTTTTTCTAGGACAGGGGCCGGGGAGACCCAGTACTTC. Combining the CDR3 with reference TRBV28 and TRBJ2-5 gives the whole variable domain DVKVTQSSRYLVKRTGEKVFLECVQDMDHENMFWYRQDPGLGLRLIYFSYDVKMKEKGDIPEGYSVSREKKERFSLILESASTNQTSMYLCASSDLSFSRTGAGETQYFGPGTRLLVL.

The rearrangement links TRBV28 to TRBJ2-1; D unclear. V was trimmed by 3 bases and J by 4 bases, leaving 4 bases between them. CDR3 length equals 12 residues. In germline, CDR1 is MDHEN, CDR2 SYDVKM. For the CDR3, the DNA is TGTGCCAGCAGTTTCTCTTACAATGAGCAGTTCTTC. It is translated as CASSFSYNEQFF.

The chain uses TRBV9 and TRBJ2-3; 13 bases agree with TRBD2. V lost 3 bases and J lost 4; bases outside the gene matches: 8. CDR1 is SGDLS and CDR2 is YYNGEE in the germline V gene. The CDR3 loop spans 17 amino acids. The CDR3 spells CASSAGLAGISADTQYF. The CDR3 DNA is TGTGCCAGCAGCGCGGGACTAGCGGGAATTAGCGCAGATACGCAGTATTTT.

The chain employs TRBV5-1 and TRBJ2-3; 8 bases fit TRBD1. In germline, CDR1 is SGHRS, CDR2 YFSETQ. The CDR3 runs 15 residues. V trimming: 4 bases; J trimming: 1 base; junction bases outside the gene matches: 5. The CDR3 DNA reads as TGCGCCAGCAGCCAGGGGGCAGGGGGCACAGATACGCAGTATTTT. Translation: CASSQGAGGTDTQYF.

As for this clone: Given a much more abundant clone one base away, this may be a read error. Other nucleotide sequences from this sample produce the same CDR3. The rearrangement uses TRBV27 and TRBJ2-7; possibly TRBD1 for D (6 bases). Trimming left V 3 bases short and J 4 bases short, with 10 bases between. Germline CDR1 is MNHEY and CDR2 is SMNVEV (reference sequence). The CDR3 has 13 residues. This CDR3 reads CASSLGRGYEQYF. In nucleotides, the CDR3 is TGTGCCAGCAGTTTGGGCAGGGGTTACGAGCAGTACTTC.

This chain uses TRBV7-2 with TRBJ2-4; weak D call: TRBD1 (5 bases). The V and J ends lost 4 bases and 11 bases respectively, with 15 bases between them. This CDR3 has 13 amino acids. Germline V gene sequence: CDR1 SGHTA, CDR2 FQGNSA. CDR3 region: CASSSLQMGLQYF. CDR3 nucleotide sequence: TGTGCCAGCAGCTCCCTACAGATGGGGCTTCAGTACTTC.

In its sample, this clone was seen a few times. The chain carries TRBV9 and TRBJ2-7; possibly TRBD2 for D (5 bases). The germline V gene has CDR1 SGDLS and CDR2 YYNGEE. The CDR3 is 14 residues long. V was shortened by 4 bases and J by 5 bases, with 16 bases between the two germline ends. The CDR3 coding sequence is TGTGCCAGCAGCATACTCGGAGGTCCCAACGAGCAGTACTTC. Encoded protein: CASSILGGPNEQYF.

This clone was counted a few times. This chain connects TRBV28 to TRBJ2-3; the match to TRBD2 covers 8 bases. Germline trimming cut 7 bases from V and 5 bases from J; bases unmatched to any gene: 5. This CDR3 is built from 13 residues. The V gene's germline CDR1 is MDHEN and CDR2 SYDVKM. The CDR3 sequence is CASKREGVDTQYF. In DNA form, the CDR3 reads TGTGCCAGCAAACGGGAGGGCGTAGATACGCAGTATTTT.

V gene TRBV15 combines with J gene TRBJ2-3; D call uncertain. V dropped 5 bases and J dropped 0 bases, with 15 bases sitting between them. This CDR3 is built from 16 residues. Germline assignment: CDR1 LNHNV and CDR2 YYDKDF (reference sequence). This CDR3 reads CATSPLPTTSTDTQYF. In nucleotides, the CDR3 is TGTGCCACCAGCCCTCTTCCCACGACTAGCACAGATACGCAGTATTTT.

V and J are TRBV7-3 and TRBJ1-6, with 7 bases lining up with TRBD1. Germline values: CDR1 SGHTA, CDR2 FQGTGA. CDR3 size: 17 residues. V shed 5 bases and J 0 bases; nucleotides not matched to a gene: 7. The DNA for the CDR3 is TGTGCCAGCAGCCCCGGGACAGCGAGCTCCTATAATTCACCCCTCCACTTT. It yields the protein CASSPGTASSYNSPLHF.

The chain combines TRBV6-5 with TRBJ2-1; D remains unclear. Per germline, CDR1 MNHEY and CDR2 SVGAGI. Trimming removed 1 base at V and 9 bases at J, with 13 bases between. The CDR3 has 14 amino acids. CDR3 nucleotide sequence: TGTGCCAGCAGTTACTTCGGTTTAGATATTGAGCAGTTCTTC. It specifies CASSYFGLDIEQFF.

V is TRBV9 and J is TRBJ2-7, with D possibly matching TRBD2 (5 bases). The CDR3 has 14 amino acids. The V end was cut by 4 bases, the J end by 6 bases, with 17 bases between. Germline V gene sequence: CDR1 SGDLS, CDR2 YYNGEE. CDR3 nucleotides: TGTGCCAGCAGCATCGGACGGGGTTTCGGCGAGCAGTACTTC. It specifies CASSIGRGFGEQYF.

The V and J genes are TRBV11-2 and TRBJ1-3; possible D gene TRBD1, 5 bases. Trimming shortened V by 0 bases and J by 4 bases, and 7 bases separated the two germline ends. Germline lookup yields CDR1 SGHAT and CDR2 FQNNGV. CDR3 size: 14 residues. The CDR3 DNA follows: TGTGCCAGCAGCTTAGACAGGGTCGGAAACACCATATATTTT. Translating it yields CASSLDRVGNTIYF.

The gene calls are TRBV27 and TRBJ2-1, with 9 positions matching TRBD2. V lost 3 bases to trimming and J lost 0 bases; unmatched junction nucleotides: 3. The CDR3 extends over 16 amino acids. CDR1 is MNHEY and CDR2 is SMNVEV in the germline V gene (reference sequence). The CDR3 region is CASSFLSGSSYNEQFF. CDR3 DNA sequence: TGTGCCAGCAGTTTCCTTAGCGGGAGCTCCTACAATGAGCAGTTCTTC.

This clone was detected once. The J gene is TRBJ1-2, the V gene TRBV5-4; D unresolved. Trimming pared 1 base from V and 3 bases from J, leaving 16 bases between. CDR3 length: 16 amino acids. CDR1 SGHNT and CDR2 YYREEE come from the germline V gene (reference sequence). The chain's CDR3 is CASSLQGRYTDYGYTF. Written as DNA, the CDR3 is TGTGCCAGCAGCTTGCAAGGCAGGTATACGGACTATGGCTACACCTTC.

This clone was recorded once. The chain uses TRBV29-1 and TRBJ2-2; TRBD2 might be the D (6 bases). The germline V gene has CDR1 SQVTM and CDR2 ANQGSEA. Trimming removed 7 bases at V and 1 base at J, with 10 bases between. CDR3 length equals 13 residues. In DNA, the CDR3 is TGCAGCGCCGACGGGAGGAACACCGGGGAGCTGTTTTTT. Its translation is CSADGRNTGELFF.